Included here is one T cell receptor beta chain sequence, with context. No cognate antigen has been identified for it. Base qualities are missing; no much larger clone stands one base away. CDR1 and CDR2 are drawn from the germline V gene: MNHEY, SVGAGI. V loses 2 bases of germline sequence and J loses 3 bases, and the interval between the two ends is 5 bases. Inclusive of the bounding cysteine and phenylalanine, the CDR3 is 13 residues long. The entry retains the CDR3 DNA only, 39 bases that are in frame from base 1. This record belongs to a study of CD8 T cells in ankylosing spondylitis (dated by TCRdb to the late 2010s). A note on the overall study: T cell receptor beta repertoires were profiled in healthy donors and ankylosing spondylitis patients so that disease-linked TCR variants could be found. The whole study cohort included over 85 healthy donors and around 25 ankylosing spondylitis patients. Samples of peripheral blood were taken, and for ankylosing spondylitis patients, synovial fluid was collected as well.

Study-level results and caveats: Some TCR beta motif variants had previously been reported in synovial fluid and blood of reactive arthritis patients, which suggested common disease-initiation mechanisms. The disease-linked clones had a CD8+ phenotype and were found at relatively low frequencies in peripheral blood. A TCR beta motif made up of several highly homologous amino acid variants appeared to be characteristic of blood from ankylosing spondylitis patients. Significant enrichment of the disease-linked clones was reported in matched synovial fluid samples from ankylosing spondylitis patients.

Sequencing used an Illumina HiSeq 2500. Quantitative 5'-RACE with molecular barcodes was the method used to prepare the TCR beta libraries. Processing in the source paper ran as follows. A new computational method, built on a probabilistic model of VDJ rearrangement, was used to identify disease-linked TCR variants. The raw public reads went through TCRdb reprocessing: fastp at Q25, MiXCR clone calling, in-frame beta chains kept. Records with the same CDR3 protein are collapsed into one entry carrying the most frequent genes and DNA. TCRdb, not the authors, supplied the V and J calls. For this sample the table gives hundreds of thousands of distinct CDR3 sequences, of which roughly 12% were detected only once. The ten largest make up 6.5% to 7% of the sample.

Recombination linked TRBV6-5 to TRBJ2-1; no D segment can be confidently identified. The sequence was collected from a male donor with ankylosing spondylitis. What was sequenced was blood, either unsorted or a sorted T cell fraction (not recorded which). The CDR3: CASSYGVYNEQFF. The nucleotide sequence reads TGTGCCAGCAGTTACGGGGTCTACAATGAGCAGTTCTTC.